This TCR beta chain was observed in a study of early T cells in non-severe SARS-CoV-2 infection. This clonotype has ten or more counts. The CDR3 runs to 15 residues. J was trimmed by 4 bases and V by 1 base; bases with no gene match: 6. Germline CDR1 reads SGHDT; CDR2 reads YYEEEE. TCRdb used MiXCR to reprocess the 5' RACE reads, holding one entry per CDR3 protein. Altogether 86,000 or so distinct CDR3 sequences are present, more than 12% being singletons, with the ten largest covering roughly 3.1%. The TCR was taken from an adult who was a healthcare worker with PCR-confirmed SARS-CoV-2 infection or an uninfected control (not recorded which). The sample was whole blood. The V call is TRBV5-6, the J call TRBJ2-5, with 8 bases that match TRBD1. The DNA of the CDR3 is TGTGCCAGCAGCTTGATGTCAGGGGGCGGAGAGACCCAGTACTTC. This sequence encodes CASSLMSGGGETQYF.